This T cell receptor (beta chain) was profiled in a study of T-cell memory formation after mild COVID-19. A single record per CDR3 protein comes from TCRdb applying MiXCR to the 5' RACE reads. The table shows fewer than 600,000 distinct CDR3 sequences, with 20% to 25% occurring only once. There are 13 residues in the CDR3. The V and J ends lost 1 base and 8 bases respectively, with 9 bases between them. The germline gives CDR1 SGHTA, CDR2 FQGTGA. The sequence was collected from an adult woman who had mild COVID-19 (a few samples of this study predate the infection). Cell type and time point are not known. Sequencing input: PBMCs or a T cell subset sorted from them (not recorded which). The V and J genes are TRBV7-3 and TRBJ2-1; no firm D call. The DNA of the CDR3 is TGTGCCAGCAGCTTAAGTAAGGGCTATGAGCAGTTCTTC. It yields the protein CASSLSKGYEQFF.